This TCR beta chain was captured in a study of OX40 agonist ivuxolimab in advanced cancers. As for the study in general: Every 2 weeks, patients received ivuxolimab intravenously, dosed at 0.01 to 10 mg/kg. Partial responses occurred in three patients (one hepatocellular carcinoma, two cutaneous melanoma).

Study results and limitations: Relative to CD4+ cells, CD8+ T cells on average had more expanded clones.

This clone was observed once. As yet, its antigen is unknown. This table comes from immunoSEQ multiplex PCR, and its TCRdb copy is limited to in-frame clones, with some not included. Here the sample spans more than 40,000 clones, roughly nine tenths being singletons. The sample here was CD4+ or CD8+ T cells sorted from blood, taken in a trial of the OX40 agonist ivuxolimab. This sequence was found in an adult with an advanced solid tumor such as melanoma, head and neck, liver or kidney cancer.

This CDR3 is CASSLSGNEQFF. The CDR3 DNA reads as TGTGCCAGCAGTCTTAGCGGCAATGAGCAGTTCTTC. This chain joins TRBV7-9 and TRBJ2-1; the D gene is possibly TRBD2 (6 bases). Germline V CDR1 and CDR2: SEHNR, FQNEAQ (reference sequence). Trimming pared 6 bases from V and 6 bases from J, leaving 9 bases between. The CDR3 is made up of 12 amino acids. The full variable domain, completed using reference TRBV7-9 and TRBJ2-1, is DTGVSQNPRHKITKRGQNVTFRCDPISEHNRLYWYRQTLGQGPEFLTYFQNEAQLEKSRLLSDRFSAERPKGSFSTLEIQRTEQGDSAMYLCASSLSGNEQFFGPGTRLTVL.